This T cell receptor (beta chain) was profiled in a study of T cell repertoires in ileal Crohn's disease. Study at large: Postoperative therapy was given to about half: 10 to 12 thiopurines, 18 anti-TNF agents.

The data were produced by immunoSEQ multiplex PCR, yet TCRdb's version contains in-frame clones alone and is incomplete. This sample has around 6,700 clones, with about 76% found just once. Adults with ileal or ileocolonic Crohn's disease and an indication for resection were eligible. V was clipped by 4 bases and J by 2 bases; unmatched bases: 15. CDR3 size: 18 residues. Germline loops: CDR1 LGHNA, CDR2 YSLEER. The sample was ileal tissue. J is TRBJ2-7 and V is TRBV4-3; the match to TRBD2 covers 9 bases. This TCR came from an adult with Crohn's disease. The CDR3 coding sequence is TGCGCCAGCAGCCCAAGAATCTTTTCTCCTAGCGGGACCTACGAGCAGTACTTC. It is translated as CASSPRIFSPSGTYEQYF.